What follows are 27 T cell receptor beta chains derived from one specimen sequenced in a study of low-dose radiotherapy and immunotherapy resistance in tumors. Sample time point: after trial treatment. The treatment here: LDRT plus nivolumab, ipilimumab, low-dose cyclophosphamide and aspirin (RACIN trial). TRAV- and TRBV-specific primers were used for first-strand cDNA, which covered alpha and beta chains. With a constant-region primer and a V-primer adapter, TCRs were subjected to around 18 PCR cycles of amplification. TCRdb recomputed calls from the reads with MiXCR, one row per CDR3 protein. The sample contains tens of thousands of distinct CDR3 sequences, 20% of which appear only once. The sequences come from PBMCs, collected after low-dose radiotherapy plus immunotherapy. The source is a female donor with ovarian cancer.

This clonotype was counted at least ten times. The chain carries TRBV5-1 and TRBJ1-1; D is uncertain. This CDR3 region has 14 residues. The germline V gene encodes CDR1 SGHRS and CDR2 YFSETQ. The V gene lost 4 bases and the J gene lost 1 base, with 11 bases spanning the gap. CDR3 sequence reads: CASSPVRQNTEAFF. The CDR3 region has the DNA TGCGCCAGCAGCCCAGTCCGACAGAACACTGAAGCTTTCTTT. The entire variable domain, with the rest obtained from reference TRBV5-1 and TRBJ1-1, is as follows: KAGVTQTPRYLIKTRGQQVTLSCSPISGHRSVSWYQQTPGQGLQFLFEYFSETQRNKGNFPGRFSGRQFSNSRSEMNVSTLELGDSALYLCASSPVRQNTEAFFGQGTRLTVV.

The sample holds many counts of this clonotype. The chain uses TRBV5-1 and TRBJ2-3; D gene uncertain. The CDR3 contains 16 residues. The germline V and J ends were trimmed by 4 bases and 0 bases, with 15 bases remaining between them. The germline CDR1 and CDR2 sequences are SGHRS and YFSETQ. CDR3 DNA sequence: TGCGCCAGCAGCCCGGAAGGCCCAATCAGCACAGATACGCAGTATTTT. It is translated as CASSPEGPISTDTQYF.

At least ten counts were recorded for this clonotype. The V call is TRBV10-3, the J call TRBJ2-7, with TRBD1 matching 7 bases. The CDR3 is 11 residues long. The V and J ends lost 8 bases and 9 bases, in that order; junction bases with no gene match: 7. Germline CDR1 reads ENHRY; CDR2 reads SYGVKD. The CDR3 nucleotides are TGTGCCATCCGGACAGGTGGTGTGCAGTACTTC. Translated: CAIRTGGVQYF.

This clonotype was observed at least ten times. The V and J genes are TRBV27 and TRBJ2-7; TRBD2 aligns across 8 bases. The J segment lost 1 base and the V segment lost 3 bases, leaving 8 bases of the junction unmatched. The CDR3 has 16 residues. From germline, CDR1 is MNHEY and CDR2 SMNVEV (reference sequence). CDR3 sequence: CASSFGAGASSYEQYF. The CDR3 nucleotides are TGTGCCAGCAGTTTTGGAGCGGGGGCTTCTTCCTACGAGCAGTACTTC.

This clonotype was counted at least ten times. The genes are TRBV18 and TRBJ2-7; 9 bases agree with TRBD1. The CDR3 consists of 15 residues. Trimming took 1 base from V and 6 from J; bases not matched to a gene: 7. Germline V gives CDR1 KGHSH, CDR2 LQKENI. The CDR3 spells CASSPQGTGKAEQYF. Written as DNA, the CDR3 is TGTGCCAGCTCACCACAGGGGACAGGGAAGGCCGAGCAGTACTTC. Supplemented by reference TRBV18 and TRBJ2-7, the full variable domain reads NAGVMQNPRHLVRRRGQEARLRCSPMKGHSHVYWYRQLPEEGLKFMVYLQKENIIDESGMPKERFSAEFPKEGPSILRIQQVVRGDSAAYFCASSPQGTGKAEQYFGPGTRLTVT.

This clonotype showed up many times. DNA for the CDR3: TGCGCCACTTCCATCATGGGGGGGGGAGCACACCAGTATTTT. It codes for CATSIMGGGAHQYF. The chain joins TRBV5-1 to TRBJ2-3; 7 positions match TRBD2. The CDR3 spans 14 residues. Trimming removed 9 bases from V and 12 bases from J; junction bases left unmatched: 19. The germline gives CDR1 SGHRS, CDR2 YFSETQ.

This clonotype has a handful of counts. V usage is TRBV6-1 and J usage is TRBJ2-3, with 7 bases lining up with TRBD1. The CDR3 spans 15 residues. CDR1 MNHNS and CDR2 SASEGT come from the germline V gene. Trimming removed 6 bases from V and 2 bases from J; junction bases left unmatched: 8. The CDR3 DNA reads as TGTGCCAGCAGCCCACGAACAGGGGACACAGATACGCAGTATTTT. As protein: CASSPRTGDTDTQYF.

This clonotype has a single count. The chain recombines TRBV6-1 with TRBJ2-2; D unresolved. CDR3 size: 14 residues. Germline CDR1 is MNHNS and CDR2 is SASEGT. V dropped 5 bases and J dropped 7 bases, with 14 bases sitting between them. The CDR3 is CASSKGTVGGELFF. DNA for the CDR3: TGTGCCAGCAGTAAGGGAACCGTCGGCGGGGAGCTGTTTTTT.

This clonotype was found many times. This chain uses TRBV6-6 with TRBJ2-1; 9 nucleotides line up with TRBD2. The ends lost 4 bases at V and 1 base at J; junction bases unmatched: 14. Germline CDR1 MNHNY, CDR2 SVGAGI (reference sequence). The CDR3 is 19 amino acids. CDR3 nucleotide sequence: TGTGCCAGCAGTTCCTACGATCGCGGGGGGGCGTTGTCCTACAATGAGCAGTTCTTC. It encodes CASSSYDRGGALSYNEQFF.

In regard to this clonotype: This may stem from a read error, because a much larger clone lies one nucleotide away. The gene calls are TRBV24-1 and TRBJ2-2, with D unresolved. This CDR3 spans 14 amino acids. V dropped 11 bases and J dropped 3 bases, with 15 bases sitting between them. The germline gives CDR1 KGHDR, CDR2 SFDVKD. The CDR3 protein is CASLRKVDTGELFF. The CDR3 nucleotides read TGTGCCAGCCTGCGAAAGGTCGACACCGGGGAGCTGTTTTTT.

There are many counts of this clonotype. This chain links TRBV11-2 with TRBJ2-1; D may correspond to TRBD1 or TRBD2 (5 bases each). Looked up from germline, CDR1 is SGHAT and CDR2 is FQNNGV. V shed 1 base and J shed 8 bases, with 15 bases lying between them. This CDR3 spans 15 amino acids. CDR3 sequence (DNA): TGTGCCAGCAGCTTAGTGGTGTCGTGGGGACATGAGCAGTTCTTC. Its translation is CASSLVVSWGHEQFF.

Notes on this clonotype: This likely traces to a read error, being one base from a far larger clone. The V and J genes are TRBV13 and TRBJ2-5; D is tentatively TRBD1 or TRBD2 (6 bases each). Trimming shortened V by 3 bases and J by 0 bases, and 8 bases separated the two germline ends. Germline V gene sequence: CDR1 PRHDT, CDR2 FYEKMQ (reference sequence). The CDR3 is 14 residues long. The CDR3 spells CASSFRGDQETQYF. The CDR3 DNA reads as TGTGCCAGCAGCTTTAGGGGGGACCAAGAGACCCAGTACTTC.

This clonotype was counted many times. This chain joins TRBV7-9 and TRBJ2-5; D is uncertain. Trimming took 5 bases from V and 10 from J, leaving 8 bases between them. This CDR3 is 10 amino acids long. Germline values: CDR1 SEHNR, CDR2 FQNEAQ (reference sequence). CDR3 protein: CASSGLGQYF. The CDR3 coding sequence is TGTGCCAGCAGCGGGTTGGGCCAGTACTTC.

This chain uses TRBV7-8 with TRBJ2-5; a weak D match, TRBD1 (7 bases). This CDR3 has 16 residues. Trimming cost V 5 bases and J 2 bases, with 18 bases left between them. Germline assignment: CDR1 SGHVS and CDR2 FQNEAQ. CDR3 DNA sequence: TGTGCCAGCAGCCCCGAGTCGGCAGGGGGGCAAGAGACCCAGTACTTC. This translates into CASSPESAGGQETQYF.

This clonotype was seen many times. The V call is TRBV7-8, the J call TRBJ2-2; 10 bases agree with TRBD2. V dropped 5 bases and J dropped 3; count of bases not matched to a gene: 6. Germline values: CDR1 SGHVS, CDR2 FQNEAQ. This CDR3 contains 16 residues. The CDR3 here is CASSPSGRFDTGELFF. CDR3 DNA: TGTGCCAGCAGCCCTAGCGGGAGATTCGACACCGGGGAGCTGTTTTTT.

This clonotype has a count of ten or more. The CDR3 region is CAWSVRGWNTEAFF. CDR3 in DNA: TGTGCCTGGAGTGTACGGGGTTGGAACACTGAAGCTTTCTTT. V usage is TRBV30 and J usage is TRBJ1-1; D unclear. The CDR3 has 14 amino acids. V was cut by 0 bases and J by 1 base, with 9 bases left in between. Germline CDR1 reads GTSNPN; CDR2 reads SVGIG (reference sequence).

The chain joins TRBV2 to TRBJ1-5; D is unclear. The CDR3 spans 14 residues. Germline loops: CDR1 SNHLY, CDR2 FYNNEI. V was cut by 7 bases and J by 4 bases, with 14 bases left in between. Here the CDR3 DNA reads TGTGCCAGCAAGTCAATGGCCCAGAATCAGCCCCAGCATTTT. It codes for CASKSMAQNQPQHF. Full variable domain (missing parts from reference TRBV2 and TRBJ1-5): EPEVTQTPSHQVTQMGQEVILRCVPISNHLYFYWYRQILGQKVEFLVSFYNNEISEKSEIFDDQFSVERPDGSNFTLKIRSTKLEDSAMYFCASKSMAQNQPQHFGDGTRLSIL.

The chain has TRBV14 and TRBJ2-6, with D unresolved. In germline, CDR1 is SGHDN, CDR2 FVKESK. The CDR3 runs 15 residues. Trimming removed 2 bases at V and 2 bases at J, with 7 bases between. The CDR3 loop is CASSQSAAGANVLTF. For the CDR3, the DNA is TGTGCCAGCAGCCAATCAGCAGCTGGGGCCAACGTCCTGACTTTC. The full variable domain, its missing parts supplied by reference TRBV14 and TRBJ2-6, is EAGVTQFPSHSVIEKGQTVTLRCDPISGHDNLYWYRRVMGKEIKFLLHFVKESKQDESGMPNNRFLAERTGGTYSTLKVQPAELEDSGVYFCASSQSAAGANVLTFGAGSRLTVL.

Ten or more counts support this clonotype. This chain links TRBV7-3 with TRBJ2-1; TRBD2 aligns across 7 bases. J was trimmed by 7 bases and V by 5 bases; bases with no gene match: 11. Germline V gives CDR1 SGHTA, CDR2 FQGTGA. This CDR3 is 15 amino acids long. CDR3 in DNA: TGTGCCAGCAGCCCCTACCGTGGTAGCGGGAATGAGCAGTTCTTC. It codes for CASSPYRGSGNEQFF. Drawing the rest from reference TRBV7-3 and TRBJ2-1, the complete variable domain is GAGVSQTPSNKVTEKGKYVELRCDPISGHTALYWYRQSLGQGPEFLIYFQGTGAADDSGLPNDRFFAVRPEGSVSTLKIQRTERGDSAVYLCASSPYRGSGNEQFFGPGTRLTVL.

This clonotype was recorded at least ten times. The chain employs TRBV7-9 and TRBJ2-1, with 11 positions matching TRBD2. The CDR3 is made up of 16 amino acids. Per germline, CDR1 SEHNR and CDR2 FQNEAQ (reference sequence). Trimming at V came to 3 bases and at J to 6 bases, leaving 7 bases not matched to a gene. The CDR3 bases are TGTGCCAGCAGCTTCCTAGCGGGAGGTCCTCTCAATGAGCAGTTCTTC. Translation gives CASSFLAGGPLNEQFF.

This clonotype was found many times. The chain combines TRBV12-3 or TRBV12-4 with TRBJ2-3; 8 bases fit TRBD1. This CDR3 region has 15 residues. Unmatched junction bases numbered 5, after V lost 4 bases and J lost 2 bases. The CDR3 nucleotides read TGTGCCAGCAGTTCGGACAGGGCCTTCACAGATACGCAGTATTTT. Residues: CASSSDRAFTDTQYF.

This clonotype was counted many times. The rearrangement joins TRBV5-1 to TRBJ1-1; 8 nucleotides agree with TRBD1. This CDR3 spans 14 amino acids. Germline loops: CDR1 SGHRS, CDR2 YFSETQ. V dropped 4 bases and J dropped 2; count of bases not matched to a gene: 4. CDR3: CASSEDRVNTEAFF. CDR3 nucleotides: TGCGCCAGCAGCGAGGACAGGGTTAACACTGAAGCTTTCTTT.

This clonotype has just a few counts. This sequence joins TRBV9 and TRBJ2-1; 8 bases match TRBD1. There are 12 residues in the CDR3. V lost 6 bases to trimming and J lost 11 bases; unmatched junction nucleotides: 7. Germline loops: CDR1 SGDLS, CDR2 YYNGEE. The CDR3 nucleotides read TGTGCCAGCAACTTAGACAGGGGAAAGCAGTTCTTC. This translates into CASNLDRGKQFF. Based on the CDR3 plus reference TRBV9 and TRBJ2-1, the full variable domain is DSGVTQTPKHLITATGQRVTLRCSPRSGDLSVYWYQQSLDQGLQFLIQYYNGEERAKGNILERFSAQQFPDLHSELNLSSLELGDSALYFCASNLDRGKQFFGPGTRLTVL.

This clonotype came up many times. This chain connects TRBV7-2 to TRBJ1-3; 7 nucleotides agree with TRBD1. Trimming at V came to 4 bases and at J to 1 base, leaving 7 bases not matched to a gene. From germline, CDR1 is SGHTA and CDR2 FQGNSA. The CDR3 has 16 amino acids. CDR3 protein: CASSYGTGDSGNTIYF. The CDR3 nucleotides read TGTGCCAGCAGCTATGGAACAGGGGATTCTGGAAACACCATATATTTT.

This clonotype was seen just once. This chain uses TRBV30 with TRBJ2-3; D unresolved. Trimming pared 2 bases from V and 2 bases from J, leaving 14 bases between. This CDR3 is 15 amino acids long. CDR1 and CDR2 (germline): GTSNPN, SVGIG (reference sequence). CDR3 DNA: TGTGCCTGGAGTATTAGGTCTGGGTACACAGATACGCAGTATTTT. Protein: CAWSIRSGYTDTQYF.

This clonotype was found many times. V is TRBV11-2 and J is TRBJ2-2; 12 bases are shared with TRBD2. Trimming cost V 5 bases and J 3 bases; bases outside gene matches: 7. Per the germline V gene, CDR1 is SGHAT and CDR2 is FQNNGV. The CDR3 has 17 amino acids. CDR3 DNA: TGTGCCAGCAGCGCGCTAGCGGGAGGGATGTACACCGGGGAGCTGTTTTTT. It yields the protein CASSALAGGMYTGELFF.

The J gene is TRBJ2-7, the V gene TRBV2; maybe TRBD2 (5 bases). This CDR3 contains 14 residues. The germline V and J ends were trimmed by 7 bases and 1 base, with 14 bases remaining between them. Looked up from germline, CDR1 is SNHLY and CDR2 is FYNNEI. CDR3 DNA sequence: TGTGCCAGCATCTACGAGGGTTCTTCCTACGAGCAGTACTTC. This sequence encodes CASIYEGSSYEQYF.